This T cell receptor beta chain was captured in a study of blood T cell repertoires in COVID-19. Background on the study: Acute-phase and convalescent COVID-19 samples originated in the United States, Italy and Spain.

The CDR3 contains 17 residues. The V segment lost 3 bases and the J segment 7 bases; nucleotides outside the gene matches: 14. Germline V lookup: CDR1 SGDLS, CDR2 YYNGEE. The method was immunoSEQ multiplex PCR; TCRdb's version includes in-frame clones alone and lacks a portion of them. This table holds approximately 230,000 clones, roughly four fifths found once. The clonotype originates from a man aged 40-49 years who had recovered from COVID-19. Material for sequencing was PBMCs or T cells enriched from blood (not recorded which). V and J are TRBV9 and TRBJ2-2; 8 nucleotides line up with TRBD1. CDR3 residues: CASSGPPTGVRGGELFF. CDR3 nucleotides: TGTGCCAGCAGCGGTCCCCCGACAGGGGTCCGTGGCGGGGAGCTGTTTTTT.